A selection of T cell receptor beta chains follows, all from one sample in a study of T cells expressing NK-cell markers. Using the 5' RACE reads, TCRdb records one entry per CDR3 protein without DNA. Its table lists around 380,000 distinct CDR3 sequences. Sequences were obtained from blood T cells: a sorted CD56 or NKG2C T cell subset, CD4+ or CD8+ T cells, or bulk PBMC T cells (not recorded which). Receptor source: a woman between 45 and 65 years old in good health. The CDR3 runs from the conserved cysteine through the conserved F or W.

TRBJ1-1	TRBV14	CASSQDLGLLTEAFF
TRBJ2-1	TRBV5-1	CASSLEGGEQFF
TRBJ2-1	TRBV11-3	CASSLEGVREQFF
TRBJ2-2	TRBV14	CASSYGLTNTGELFF
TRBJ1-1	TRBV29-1	CSVDGSGIVAFF
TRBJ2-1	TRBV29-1	CSGGGRLRNEQFF
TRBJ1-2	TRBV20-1	CSARDDRGKTNYGYTF
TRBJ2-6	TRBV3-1	CASSQNAVGTGANVLTF
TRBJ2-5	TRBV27	CASSLTRGQRETQYF
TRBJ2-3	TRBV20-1	CSASQVQGAGTQYF
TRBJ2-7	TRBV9	CASSVDLRGVDEQYF
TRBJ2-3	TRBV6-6	CASSPKRELYTDTQYF
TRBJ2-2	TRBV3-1	CASSQMVTGKTRLFF
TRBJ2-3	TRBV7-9	CASSSTQREGADTQYF
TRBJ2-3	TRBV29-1	CSAGGGRPGTDTQYF
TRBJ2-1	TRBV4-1	CASSTVLAGFNEQFF
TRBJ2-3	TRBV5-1	CASSLAGGRQQYF
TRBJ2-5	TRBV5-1	CASSLAEPDATQYF
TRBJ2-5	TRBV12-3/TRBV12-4	CASSSSEARTQYF
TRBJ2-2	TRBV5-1	CASSLGTSGIVASGELFF
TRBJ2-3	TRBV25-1	CASSEGGADTQYF
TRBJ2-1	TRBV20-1	CSASGTSGLYNEQFF
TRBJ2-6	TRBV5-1	CASSQQSPGGANVLTF
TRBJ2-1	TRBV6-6	CASSPSGQGILDEQFF
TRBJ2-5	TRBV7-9	CASSISMRETQYF
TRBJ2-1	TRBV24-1	CATSDFGGGRGVYNEQFF
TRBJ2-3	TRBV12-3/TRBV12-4	CASGRLGMEDTQYF
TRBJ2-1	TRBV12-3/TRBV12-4	CASSLDGWKNYNEQFF
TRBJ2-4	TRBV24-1	CATSEGGTSLAKNIQYF
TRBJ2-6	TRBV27	CASSSVDGGANVLTF
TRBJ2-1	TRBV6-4	CASSSISGRAPNEQFF
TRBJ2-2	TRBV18	CASSPEDYTGELFF
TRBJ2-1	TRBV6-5	CASRAPGAKTAINNEQFF
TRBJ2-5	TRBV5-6	CASSFRQLVTQYF
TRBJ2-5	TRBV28	CASREGWETQYF
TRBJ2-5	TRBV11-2	CASSFIGGRETQYF
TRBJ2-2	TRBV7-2	CASSSVGRYTGELFF
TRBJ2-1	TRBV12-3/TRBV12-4	CASTPPRGNEQFF
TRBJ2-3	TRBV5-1	CASSLYSGDLSTDTQYF